This TCR beta chain was recovered during a study of CD8+ T cells in alopecia areata. RNA was isolated and reverse transcribed to cDNA, the sequencing template. Profiling relied on immunoSEQ multiplex PCR, and the TCRdb table lists in-frame clones only, not all of them. The profile shows under 250,000 clones, 50% to 70% of them singletons. This clone occurred a few times. Sequenced material: CD4+ T cells sorted from blood, taken at week 0. The TCR originated in a human donor with alopecia areata.

The CDR3 spells CASSLGQGISYTF. Written as DNA, the CDR3 is TGTGCCAGCAGCTTGGGACAGGGTATAAGCTACACCTTC. This sequence joins TRBV5-6 and TRBJ1-2; TRBD1 matches 7 bases. The V gene end was trimmed by 0 bases and the J gene end by 9 bases; junction bases not matched to a gene: 5. This CDR3 is built from 13 residues. Per germline, CDR1 SGHDT and CDR2 YYEEEE. Variable domain in full (rest from reference TRBV5-6 and TRBJ1-2): DAGVTQSPTHLIKTRGQQVTLRCSPKSGHDTVSWYQQALGQGPQFIFQYYEEEERQRGNFPDRFSGHQFPNYSSELNVNALLLGDSALYLCASSLGQGISYTFGSGTRLTVV.